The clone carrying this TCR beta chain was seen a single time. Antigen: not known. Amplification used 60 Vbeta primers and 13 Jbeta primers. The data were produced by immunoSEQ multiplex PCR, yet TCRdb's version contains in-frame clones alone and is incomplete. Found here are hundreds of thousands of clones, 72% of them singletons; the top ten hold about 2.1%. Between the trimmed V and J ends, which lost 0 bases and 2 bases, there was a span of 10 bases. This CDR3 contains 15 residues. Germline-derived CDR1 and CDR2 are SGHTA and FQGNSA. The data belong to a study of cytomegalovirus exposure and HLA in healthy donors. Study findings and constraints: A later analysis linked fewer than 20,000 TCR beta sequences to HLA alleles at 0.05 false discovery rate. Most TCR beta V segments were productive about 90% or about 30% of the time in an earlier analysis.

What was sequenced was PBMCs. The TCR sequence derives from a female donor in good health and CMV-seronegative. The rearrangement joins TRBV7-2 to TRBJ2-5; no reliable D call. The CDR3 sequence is CASSLANLGQETQYF. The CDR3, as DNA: TGTGCCAGCAGCTTAGCGAACCTAGGTCAAGAGACCCAGTACTTC.